This TCR beta chain stems from a study of CD8+CD57+ T cells in acquired aplastic anemia. Study as a whole: The DNA of sorted CD4+ and CD8+ cells averaged approximately 3.4 ug. Study-level results: The CD8+ Simpson's diversity of patients and controls was not significantly different.

The junction had 5 bases not matched to a gene; V was cut back by 7 bases and J by 2 bases. The CDR3 length is 14 residues. Per germline, CDR1 SQVTM and CDR2 ANQGSEA. TCR beta VDJ and CDR3 profiles were obtained from a genomic DNA template. TCRdb redid the calling of the reads with MiXCR, one entry per CDR3 protein. There are about 150,000 distinct CDR3 sequences in the sample; about 50% occur only once, and around a third lies in the top ten. Sequenced patients had shown CD8+CD57+ cell expansion by flow cytometry. The cohort consisted entirely of patients having severe acquired aplastic anemia. Patients had undergone no therapy by the time their blood was sampled. In regard to this clonotype: Its specificity is unknown.

The receptor comes from a human donor with aplastic anemia. The chain uses TRBV29-1 and TRBJ2-3, with 11 nucleotides matching TRBD2. Sequencing was done on a sample of sorted CD4+, CD8+, or CD8+CD57+ T cells (not recorded which) from PBMCs. CDR3 DNA: TGCAGCGCCCGACTAGCGGGGCCCACAGATACGCAGTATTTT. Translated, it gives CSARLAGPTDTQYF.